This TCR beta chain was identified in a study of T cell repertoires in cytomegalovirus infection. Looking at the study overall: Selected CMV epitopes included recently identified HLA-C-restricted ones as well as well-studied HLA-B-restricted ones.

TCRdb re-called the reads through MiXCR, storing one row per CDR3 protein. The sample has over 100,000 distinct CDR3 sequences, about 30% seen once. This clonotype showed up many times. Its antigen is not known. The V end was cut by 2 bases, the J end by 3 bases, with 10 bases between. The CDR3 sequence is 14 residues long. Study results and caveats: Summed public TCR beta family frequency identified CMV carriers bearing the relevant HLA.

The V and J genes are TRBV12-3 or TRBV12-4 and TRBJ1-1, with D perhaps TRBD1 (6 bases). This specimen was CD8+ T cells from cultured PBMCs, taken from culture after CMV antigen stimulation. The TCR sequence derives from a human donor in good health (CMV status not recorded). Some clones in this sample may be carry-over from other donors' samples. CDR3 sequence (DNA): TGTGCCAGCAGTTTAAGGGACAAATACACTGAAGCTTTCTTT. This gives the protein CASSLRDKYTEAFF.